What follows describes a single T cell receptor (beta chain). The sample originates from a study of blood T cell repertoires in COVID-19. As for the study in general: Acute-phase and convalescent COVID-19 samples originated in the United States, Italy and Spain.

TCRdb's copy holds only in-frame clones and misses some; the assay was immunoSEQ multiplex PCR. The repertoire holds about 230,000 clones, with about 84% as singletons. The sequence was collected from a woman of 80 years or more with acute or convalescent COVID-19. Sequenced sample: peripheral blood.

DNA for the CDR3: TGTGCCAGCTCACCACGACAGGAAATGAACACTGAAGCTTTCTTT. Translation: CASSPRQEMNTEAFF. The chain couples TRBV18 to TRBJ1-1; maybe TRBD1 (6 bases). CDR1 is KGHSH, CDR2 LQKENI, per germline. CDR3 length: 15 residues. Between the trimmed V and J ends, which lost 1 base and 0 bases, there was a span of 9 bases.